This TCR beta chain was retrieved from a study of control samples from healthy donors and cancer patients. The protocol was immunoSEQ multiplex PCR, while the TCRdb copy is restricted to in-frame clones and leaves out a portion. The table includes around 150,000 clones, approximately 88% detected once. Germline V gene data show CDR1 as SGHAT and CDR2 as FQNNGV. This CDR3 is 16 amino acids long. V gave up 5 bases and J gave up 0 bases, with 16 bases separating them. The sequence was collected from a man aged 25 to 40 in good health. The J gene is TRBJ2-5, the V gene TRBV11-2; a possible D gene is TRBD2 (5 bases). Sample: blood. CDR3 nucleotide sequence: TGTGCCAGCAGCGCATGGGGAAGCGGAGACCAAGAGACCCAGTACTTC. Encoded protein: CASSAWGSGDQETQYF.